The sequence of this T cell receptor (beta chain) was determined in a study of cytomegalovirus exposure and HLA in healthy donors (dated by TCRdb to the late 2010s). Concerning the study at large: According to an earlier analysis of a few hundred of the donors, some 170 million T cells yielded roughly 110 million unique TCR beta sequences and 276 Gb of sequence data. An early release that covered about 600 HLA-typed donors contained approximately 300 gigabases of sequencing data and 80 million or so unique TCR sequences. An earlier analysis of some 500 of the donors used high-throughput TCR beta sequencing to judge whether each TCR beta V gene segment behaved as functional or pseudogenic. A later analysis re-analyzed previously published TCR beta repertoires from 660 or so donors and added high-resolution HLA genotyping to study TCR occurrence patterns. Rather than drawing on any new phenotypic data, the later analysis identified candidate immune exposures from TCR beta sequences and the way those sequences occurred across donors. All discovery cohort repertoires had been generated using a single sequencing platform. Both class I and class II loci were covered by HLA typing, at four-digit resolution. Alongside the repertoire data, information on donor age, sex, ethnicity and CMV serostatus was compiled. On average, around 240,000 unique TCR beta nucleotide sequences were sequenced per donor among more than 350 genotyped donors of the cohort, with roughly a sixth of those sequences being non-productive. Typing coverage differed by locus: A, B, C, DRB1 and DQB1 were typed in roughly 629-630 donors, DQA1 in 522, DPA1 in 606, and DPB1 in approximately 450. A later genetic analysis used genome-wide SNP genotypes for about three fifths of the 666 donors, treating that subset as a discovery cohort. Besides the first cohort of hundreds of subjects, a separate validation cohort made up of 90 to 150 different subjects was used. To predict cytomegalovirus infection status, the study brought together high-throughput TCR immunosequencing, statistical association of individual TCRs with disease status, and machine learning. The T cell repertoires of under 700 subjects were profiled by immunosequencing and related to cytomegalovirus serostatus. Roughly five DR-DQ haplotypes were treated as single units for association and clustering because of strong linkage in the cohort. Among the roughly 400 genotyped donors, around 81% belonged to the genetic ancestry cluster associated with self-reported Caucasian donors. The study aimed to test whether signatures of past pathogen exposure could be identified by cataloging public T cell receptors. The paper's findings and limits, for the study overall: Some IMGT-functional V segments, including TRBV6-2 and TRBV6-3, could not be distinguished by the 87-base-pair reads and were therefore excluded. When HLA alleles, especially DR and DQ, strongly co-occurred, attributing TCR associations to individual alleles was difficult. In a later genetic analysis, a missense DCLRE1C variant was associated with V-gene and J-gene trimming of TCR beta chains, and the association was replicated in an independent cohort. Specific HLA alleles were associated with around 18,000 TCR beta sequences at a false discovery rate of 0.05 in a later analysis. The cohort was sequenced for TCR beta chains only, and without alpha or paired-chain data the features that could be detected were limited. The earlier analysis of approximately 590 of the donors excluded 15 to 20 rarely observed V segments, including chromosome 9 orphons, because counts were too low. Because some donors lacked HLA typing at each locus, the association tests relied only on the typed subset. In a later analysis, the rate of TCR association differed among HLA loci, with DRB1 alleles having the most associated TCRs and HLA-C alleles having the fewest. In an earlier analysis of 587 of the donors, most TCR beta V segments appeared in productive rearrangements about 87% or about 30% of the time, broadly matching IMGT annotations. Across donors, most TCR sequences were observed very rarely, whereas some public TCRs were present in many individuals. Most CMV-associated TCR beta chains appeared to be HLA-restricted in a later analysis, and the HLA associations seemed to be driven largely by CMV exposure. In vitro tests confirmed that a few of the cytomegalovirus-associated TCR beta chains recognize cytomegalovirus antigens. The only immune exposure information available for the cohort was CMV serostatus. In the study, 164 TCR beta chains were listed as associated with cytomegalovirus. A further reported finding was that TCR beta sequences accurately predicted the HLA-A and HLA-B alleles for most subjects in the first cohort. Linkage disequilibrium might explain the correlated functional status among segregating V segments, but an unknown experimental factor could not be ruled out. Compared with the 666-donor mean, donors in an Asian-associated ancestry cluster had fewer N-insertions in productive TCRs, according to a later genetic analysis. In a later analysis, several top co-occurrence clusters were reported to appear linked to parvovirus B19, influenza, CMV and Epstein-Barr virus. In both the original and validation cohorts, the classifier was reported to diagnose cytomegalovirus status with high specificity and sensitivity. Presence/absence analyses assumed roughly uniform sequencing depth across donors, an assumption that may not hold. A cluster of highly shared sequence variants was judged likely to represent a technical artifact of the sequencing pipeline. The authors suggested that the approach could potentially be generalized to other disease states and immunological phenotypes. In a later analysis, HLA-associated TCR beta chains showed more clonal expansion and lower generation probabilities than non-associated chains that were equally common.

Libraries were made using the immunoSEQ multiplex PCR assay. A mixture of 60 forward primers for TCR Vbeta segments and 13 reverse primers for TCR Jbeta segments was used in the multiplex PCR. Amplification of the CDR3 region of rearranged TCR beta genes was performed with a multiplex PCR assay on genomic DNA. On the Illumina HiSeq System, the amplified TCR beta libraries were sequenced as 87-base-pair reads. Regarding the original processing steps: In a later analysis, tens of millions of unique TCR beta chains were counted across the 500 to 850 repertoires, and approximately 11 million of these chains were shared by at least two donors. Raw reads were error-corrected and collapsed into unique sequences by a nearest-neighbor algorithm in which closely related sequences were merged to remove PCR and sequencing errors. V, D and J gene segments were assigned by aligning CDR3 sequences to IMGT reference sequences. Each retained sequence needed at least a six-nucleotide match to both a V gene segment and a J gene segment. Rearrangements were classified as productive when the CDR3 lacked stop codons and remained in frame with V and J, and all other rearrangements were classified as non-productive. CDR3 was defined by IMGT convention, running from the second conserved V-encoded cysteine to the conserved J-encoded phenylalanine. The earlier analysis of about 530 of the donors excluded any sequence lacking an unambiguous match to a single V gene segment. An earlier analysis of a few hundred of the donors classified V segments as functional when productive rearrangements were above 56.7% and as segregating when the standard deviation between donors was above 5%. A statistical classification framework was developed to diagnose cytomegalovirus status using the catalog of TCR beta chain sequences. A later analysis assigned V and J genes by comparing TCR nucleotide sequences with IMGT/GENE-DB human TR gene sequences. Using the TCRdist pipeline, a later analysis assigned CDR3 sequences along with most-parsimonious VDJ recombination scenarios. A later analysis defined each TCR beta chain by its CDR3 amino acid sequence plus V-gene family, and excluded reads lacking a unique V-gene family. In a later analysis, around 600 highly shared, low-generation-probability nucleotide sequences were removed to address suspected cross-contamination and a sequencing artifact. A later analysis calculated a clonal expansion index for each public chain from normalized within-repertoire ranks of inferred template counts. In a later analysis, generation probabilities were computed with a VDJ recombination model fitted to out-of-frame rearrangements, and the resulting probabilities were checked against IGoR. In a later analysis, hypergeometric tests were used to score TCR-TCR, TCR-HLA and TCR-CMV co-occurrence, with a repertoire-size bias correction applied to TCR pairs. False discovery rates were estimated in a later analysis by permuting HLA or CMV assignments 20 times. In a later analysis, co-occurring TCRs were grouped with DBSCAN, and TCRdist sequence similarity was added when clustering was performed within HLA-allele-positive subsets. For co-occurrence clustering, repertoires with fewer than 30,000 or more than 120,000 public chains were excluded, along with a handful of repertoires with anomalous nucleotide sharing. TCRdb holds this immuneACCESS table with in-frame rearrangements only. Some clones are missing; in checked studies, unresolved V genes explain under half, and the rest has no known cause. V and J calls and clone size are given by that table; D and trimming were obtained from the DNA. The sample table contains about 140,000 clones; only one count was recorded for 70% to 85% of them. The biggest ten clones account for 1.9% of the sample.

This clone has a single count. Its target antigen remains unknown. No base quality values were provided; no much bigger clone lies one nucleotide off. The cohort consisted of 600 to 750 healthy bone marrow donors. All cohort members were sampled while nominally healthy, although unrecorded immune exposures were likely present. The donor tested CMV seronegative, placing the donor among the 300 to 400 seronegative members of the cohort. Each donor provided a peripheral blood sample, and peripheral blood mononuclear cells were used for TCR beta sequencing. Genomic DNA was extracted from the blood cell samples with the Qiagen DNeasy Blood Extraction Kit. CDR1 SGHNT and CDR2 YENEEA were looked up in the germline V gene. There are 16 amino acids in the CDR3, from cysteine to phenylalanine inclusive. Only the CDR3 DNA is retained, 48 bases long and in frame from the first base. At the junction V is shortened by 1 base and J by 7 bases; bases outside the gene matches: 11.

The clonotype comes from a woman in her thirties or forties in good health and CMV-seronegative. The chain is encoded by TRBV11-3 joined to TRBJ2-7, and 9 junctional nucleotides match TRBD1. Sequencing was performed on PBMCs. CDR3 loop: CASSLVSGQGSGEQYF. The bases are TGTGCCAGCAGCTTAGTCAGCGGACAGGGGAGCGGGGAGCAGTACTTC.